The 27 T cell receptor beta chains listed next were all sequenced from one sample in a study of shared clonotypes between healthy human individuals. Measured with immunoSEQ multiplex PCR; TCRdb has only the in-frame clones, and not every one. Of about 1.4 million clones in the sample, over 95% were seen once. Sequencing was done on a sample of naive CD4+ T cells sorted from blood. Subset given: CD45RA+ positively selected. These receptors were collected from a man under 40 in good health.

The chain combines TRBV5-4 with TRBJ2-5; TRBD2 agrees at 7 bases. CDR3 length: 15 residues. V shed 4 bases, J shed 2 bases, and the junction held 8 bases outside the gene matches. CDR1 SGHNT and CDR2 YYREEE come from the germline V gene (reference sequence). CDR3 sequence reads: CASSGPGLTQETQYF. The CDR3 DNA sequence: TGTGCCAGCAGCGGACCGGGACTAACTCAAGAGACCCAGTACTTC.

The chain employs TRBV19 and TRBJ1-2; no definite D call. This CDR3 is built from 13 residues. Germline V gene lookup returns CDR1 LNHDA and CDR2 SQIVND (reference sequence). V was shortened by 1 base and J by 5 bases, with 8 bases between the two germline ends. CDR3 coding DNA: TGTGCCAGTAGTATAGTCTTTACTTATGGCTACACCTTC. Protein sequence: CASSIVFTYGYTF.

This clone was seen only once. The chain carries TRBV7-3 and TRBJ2-2; TRBD2 might be the D (6 bases). The ends were cut back, 5 bases at V and 0 bases at J, with 13 bases in the middle. Germline V gene lookup returns CDR1 SGHTA and CDR2 FQGTGA. The CDR3 extends over 16 amino acids. The CDR3 here is CASSPKVAANTGELFF. The CDR3 DNA reads as TGTGCCAGCAGCCCGAAGGTAGCGGCGAACACCGGGGAGCTGTTTTTT. Together with reference TRBV7-3 and TRBJ2-2, the CDR3 gives the full variable domain: GAGVSQTPSNKVTEKGKYVELRCDPISGHTALYWYRQSLGQGPEFLIYFQGTGAADDSGLPNDRFFAVRPEGSVSTLKIQRTERGDSAVYLCASSPKVAANTGELFFGEGSRLTVL.

The chain combines TRBV5-6 with TRBJ2-3; D is unresolved. V lost 4 bases, J lost 4 bases, and 10 bases lay in between. Germline V gives CDR1 SGHDT, CDR2 YYEEEE. The CDR3 extends over 13 amino acids. The CDR3 loop reads CASSMRSADTQYF. The CDR3, as DNA: TGTGCCAGCAGCATGAGATCAGCAGATACGCAGTATTTT.

The chain links TRBV19 to TRBJ2-1; 8 bases line up with TRBD2. V lost 6 bases and J lost 4; bases outside the gene matches: 14. Germline CDR1 and CDR2: LNHDA and SQIVND (reference sequence). This CDR3 is 17 amino acids long. The CDR3: CASSPPTGGPRYNEQFF. The CDR3 nucleotides are TGTGCCAGTAGCCCCCCGACGGGAGGGCCCAGATACAATGAGCAGTTCTTC.

Only one count was recorded for this clone. V usage is TRBV7-3 and J usage is TRBJ2-2; a weak D match, TRBD1 (5 bases). V shed 5 bases and J shed 7 bases, with 8 bases lying between them. Germline V gives CDR1 SGHTA, CDR2 FQGTGA. This CDR3 comprises 12 residues. The chain's CDR3 is CASSPTDGELFF. CDR3 coding DNA: TGTGCCAGCAGCCCGACAGACGGGGAGCTGTTTTTT.

The V gene is TRBV18, the J gene TRBJ2-5; D is uncertain. This CDR3 comprises 15 residues. CDR1 is KGHSH and CDR2 is LQKENI in the germline V gene. V lost 1 base and J 2 bases, leaving 11 bases between the germline ends. CDR3 protein: CASSPRPLLQETQYF. The CDR3 DNA sequence: TGTGCCAGCTCACCACGGCCTTTACTTCAAGAGACCCAGTACTTC.

The chain carries TRBV30 and TRBJ2-5; 7 nucleotides align to TRBD1. Germline values: CDR1 GTSNPN, CDR2 SVGIG (reference sequence). This CDR3 is 15 amino acids long. The V gene end was trimmed by 5 bases and the J gene end by 1 base; junction bases not matched to a gene: 10. CDR3 bases: TGTGCCTGGGATTCAGCCGGGACAGCCCAAGAGACCCAGTACTTC. Translation gives CAWDSAGTAQETQYF. Full variable domain (rest looked up from reference TRBV30 and TRBJ2-5): SQTIHQWPATLVQPVGSPLSLECTVEGTSNPNLYWYRQAAGRGLQLLFYSVGIGQISSEVPQNLSASRPQDRQFILSSKKLLLSDSGFYLCAWDSAGTAQETQYFGPGTRLLVL.

The chain has TRBV18 and TRBJ2-5; 7 bases are a match to TRBD1. Germline V gene lookup returns CDR1 KGHSH and CDR2 LQKENI. With 0 bases clipped from V and 3 bases from J, the junction kept 4 bases outside the gene matches. This CDR3 contains 15 residues. The CDR3 region is CASSPPTQGEETQYF. In DNA, the CDR3 is TGTGCCAGCTCACCACCGACGCAGGGGGAAGAGACCCAGTACTTC.

V gene TRBV9 combines with J gene TRBJ2-2; maybe TRBD2 (5 bases). The germline V and J ends were trimmed by 0 bases and 6 bases, with 12 bases remaining between them. Germline V gene lookup returns CDR1 SGDLS and CDR2 YYNGEE. The CDR3 is 15 amino acids. The CDR3 bases are TGTGCCAGCAGCGTAGCGGACTGGCCTCCCGGGGAGCTGTTTTTT. Translating gives CASSVADWPPGELFF.

The chain links TRBV6-6 to TRBJ1-4; a weak D match, TRBD1 (5 bases). Germline-derived CDR1 and CDR2 are MNHNY and SVGAGI (reference sequence). V lost 2 bases and J lost 8, with 12 bases in between. The CDR3 spans 14 residues. CDR3 residues: CASSYGGLREKLFF. DNA for the CDR3: TGTGCCAGCAGTTACGGGGGATTAAGGGAAAAACTGTTTTTT.

CDR3 bases: TGCGCCAGCAGCCGGGGACAGGGGGCTCGAGAGACCCAGTACTTC. Translating it yields CASSRGQGARETQYF. This sequence joins TRBV5-1 and TRBJ2-5, with 12 bases that match TRBD1. The CDR3 runs to 15 residues. The trim removed 4 bases at V and 4 bases at J, leaving 5 bases unmatched. Germline V gene data show CDR1 as SGHRS and CDR2 as YFSETQ.

This chain uses TRBV5-6 with TRBJ1-5; 10 nucleotides agree with TRBD1. Germline CDR1 SGHDT, CDR2 YYEEEE. Trimming at V came to 4 bases and at J to 13 bases, leaving 14 bases not matched to a gene. This CDR3 has 15 residues. The CDR3 DNA sequence: TGTGCCAGCAGCGGATCGGACAGGGGGATTCATACGCAGCATTTT. This translates into CASSGSDRGIHTQHF.

V usage is TRBV30 and J usage is TRBJ2-7; D ambiguous. The CDR3 is made up of 11 amino acids. V was trimmed by 0 bases and J by 6 bases, leaving 6 bases between them. Germline-derived CDR1 and CDR2 are GTSNPN and SVGIG (reference sequence). In DNA form, the CDR3 reads TGTGCCTGGAGTGTAAAGAGCGAGCAGTACTTC. Protein: CAWSVKSEQYF.

The rearrangement uses TRBV11-3 and TRBJ2-7; D perhaps matches TRBD2 (6 bases). The germline CDR1 and CDR2 sequences are SGHNT and YENEEA. V lost 2 bases and J lost 3, with 14 bases in between. The CDR3 runs 15 residues. CDR3 bases: TGTGCCAGCAGCTTAAGACTAGGCGATGACTACGAGCAGTACTTC. Amino acid sequence: CASSLRLGDDYEQYF.

This clone has a single count. This CDR3 reads CASSFSPETQYF. Written as DNA, the CDR3 is TGTGCCAGCAGTTTTTCTCCGGAGACCCAGTACTTC. V gene TRBV25-1 combines with J gene TRBJ2-5; D not resolved. The V gene lost 5 bases and the J gene lost 5 bases, with 9 bases spanning the gap. The CDR3 totals 12 residues. The V gene's germline CDR1 is MGHDK and CDR2 SYGVNS.

The V and J genes are TRBV5-8 and TRBJ1-5; a weak D match, TRBD1 (6 bases). V lost 7 bases and J 2 bases, leaving 10 bases between the germline ends. The germline gives CDR1 SGHTS, CDR2 YDEGEE. The CDR3 covers 13 residues. This CDR3 reads CASEGGRNQPQHF. CDR3 nucleotide sequence: TGTGCCAGCGAAGGGGGTCGCAATCAGCCCCAGCATTTT.

The gene calls are TRBV18 and TRBJ1-4; D not resolved. Trimming removed 10 bases at V and 0 bases at J, with 12 bases between. The CDR3 is 14 residues long. CDR1 and CDR2 from the germline V gene are KGHSH and LQKENI. The chain's CDR3 is CATRRAPTNEKLFF. Here the CDR3 DNA reads TGTGCCACCCGCCGTGCACCAACTAATGAAAAACTGTTTTTT. The full variable domain, rest sourced from reference TRBV18 and TRBJ1-4, is NAGVMQNPRHLVRRRGQEARLRCSPMKGHSHVYWYRQLPEEGLKFMVYLQKENIIDESGMPKERFSAEFPKEGPSILRIQQVVRGDSAAYFCATRRAPTNEKLFFGSGTQLSVL.

V gene TRBV9 combines with J gene TRBJ1-1, with unresolved D. The length of the CDR3 is 14 residues. V gave up 0 bases and J gave up 1 base, with 7 bases separating them. Germline V lookup: CDR1 SGDLS, CDR2 YYNGEE. The CDR3 nucleotides are TGTGCCAGCAGCGTAGCGCGGACGAACACTGAAGCTTTCTTT. Protein: CASSVARTNTEAFF. Based on the CDR3 plus reference TRBV9 and TRBJ1-1, the full variable domain is DSGVTQTPKHLITATGQRVTLRCSPRSGDLSVYWYQQSLDQGLQFLIQYYNGEERAKGNILERFSAQQFPDLHSELNLSSLELGDSALYFCASSVARTNTEAFFGQGTRLTVV.

The chain links TRBV28 to TRBJ2-1, with unresolved D. The CDR3 is 15 residues long. Looked up from germline, CDR1 is MDHEN and CDR2 is SYDVKM. V was pared by 2 bases and J by 6 bases, with 14 bases between. This CDR3 is CASSLRWVILNEQFF. CDR3 nucleotide sequence: TGTGCCAGCAGTTTACGGTGGGTTATCCTCAATGAGCAGTTCTTC.

The rearrangement links TRBV27 to TRBJ2-7; 9 bases match TRBD1. Germline V gene data show CDR1 as MNHEY and CDR2 as SMNVEV (reference sequence). J lost 2 bases, V lost 5 bases, and 4 bases had no gene match. The CDR3 spans 14 residues. The CDR3 DNA sequence: TGTGCCAGCAGTACATGGACAGGGGCCTACGAGCAGTACTTC. This encodes CASSTWTGAYEQYF.

The chain couples TRBV5-4 to TRBJ1-1, with a tentative D call TRBD1 (6 bases). V lost 2 bases to trimming and J lost 2 bases, with 10 bases between them. CDR3 length: 14 amino acids. Germline V gene data show CDR1 as SGHNT and CDR2 as YYREEE (reference sequence). The CDR3 sequence is CASSFGTHNTEAFF. DNA of the CDR3: TGTGCCAGCAGCTTCGGGACACACAACACTGAAGCTTTCTTT.

The J gene is TRBJ1-2, the V gene TRBV4-3; possibly TRBD1 for D (6 bases). Trimming pared 3 bases from V and 3 bases from J, leaving 11 bases between. The CDR3 covers 14 residues. Per germline, CDR1 LGHNA and CDR2 YSLEER. This chain's CDR3 is CASSHLKGDYGYTF. DNA of the CDR3: TGCGCCAGCAGCCACCTCAAGGGGGACTATGGCTACACCTTC.

This rearrangement joins TRBV7-2 to TRBJ2-7, with D uncertain. This CDR3 spans 15 amino acids. V lost 4 bases and J lost 3, with 16 bases in between. Germline V gene sequence: CDR1 SGHTA, CDR2 FQGNSA. The CDR3 DNA follows: TGTGCCAGCAGCTACCACTCTGACGCGGTCTACGAGCAGTACTTC. Protein product: CASSYHSDAVYEQYF.

The chain has TRBV15 and TRBJ2-7; 7 bases are a match to TRBD1. V lost 0 bases, J lost 4 bases, and 9 bases stayed unmatched. The CDR3 length is 16 residues. Germline assignment: CDR1 LNHNV and CDR2 YYDKDF (reference sequence). DNA of the CDR3: TGTGCCACCAGCAGAGATGTGGCGGCAGGGGGATACGAGCAGTACTTC. This gives the protein CATSRDVAAGGYEQYF.

For this clone: The same CDR3 arises from other DNA sequences in this sample as well. The V gene is TRBV28, the J gene TRBJ2-7, with D perhaps TRBD2 (6 bases). The CDR3 is 13 residues long. Germline assignment: CDR1 MDHEN and CDR2 SYDVKM. The germline V and J ends were trimmed by 5 bases and 3 bases, with 11 bases remaining between them. CDR3 sequence: CASSPPGSYEQYF. The CDR3 bases are TGTGCCAGCAGTCCCCCCGGGAGCTACGAGCAGTACTTC.

The J gene is TRBJ2-7, the V gene TRBV6-5, with unresolved D. Per germline, CDR1 MNHEY and CDR2 SVGAGI. V was trimmed by 2 bases and J by 1 base, leaving 12 bases between them. The CDR3 consists of 15 residues. The CDR3 protein is CASSYPGRASYEQYF. The DNA of the CDR3 is TGTGCCAGCAGTTACCCCGGTCGGGCTTCCTACGAGCAGTACTTC.